A selection of T cell receptor beta chains follows, all from one sample in a study of T cell changes during pregnancy in multiple sclerosis. TCRdb keeps only in-frame clones here, not all; method: immunoSEQ multiplex PCR. The sample comprises 75,000 to 100,000 clones, over 80% of which are singletons, and more than 2% rests with the top ten. This specimen was peripheral blood, taken after pregnancy. Receptors originate from a female donor with multiple sclerosis, enrolled in a pregnancy study. Both conserved end residues are part of each CDR3. D genes are given only for firm matches. A clone size is listed for some rows: how often the clone was seen (once, few, many), or a class if it is expanded.

CASSPRTGLYNEQFF TGTGCCAGCAGCCCCCGGACAGGGTTGTACAATGAGCAGTTCTTC 15 NA TRBD1 TRBJ2-1 TRBV7-9
CASNRQIGDQPQHF TGTGCCAGTAACAGACAGATTGGAGATCAGCCCCAGCATTTT 14 NA NA TRBJ1-5 TRBV19
CASSILGTGGYNEQFF TGTGCCAGTAGTATCCTAGGGACAGGGGGATACAATGAGCAGTTCTTC 16 NA TRBD1 TRBJ2-1 TRBV19
CASSPGQGDFYEQYF TGTGCCAGCTCACCGGGACAGGGGGACTTCTACGAGCAGTACTTC 15 NA TRBD1 TRBJ2-7 TRBV18
CASSYGRGFSYEQYF TGTGCCAGCAGTTACGGGCGGGGTTTCTCCTACGAGCAGTACTTC 15 few NA TRBJ2-7 TRBV6-5
CASSDLGQANQPQHF TGCGCCAGCAGTGACTTGGGACAAGCCAATCAGCCCCAGCATTTT 15 NA NA TRBJ1-5 TRBV10-2
CSVRSGAGNTIYF TGCAGCGTGCGCTCGGGAGCTGGAAACACCATATATTTT 13 NA NA TRBJ1-3 TRBV29-1
CASSQYTEAFF TGTGCCAGCAGCCAGTATACTGAAGCTTTCTTT 11 NA NA TRBJ1-1 TRBV6-5
CASRTGTNYGYTF TGTGCCAGCAGAACGGGGACAAACTATGGCTACACCTTC 13 once NA TRBJ1-2 TRBV7-2
CASSPQDSPASNYGYTF TGTGCCAGCTCACCACAAGACAGCCCAGCCTCTAACTATGGCTACACCTTC 17 NA NA TRBJ1-2 TRBV18
CASSGGQGVKPSYEQYF TGTGCCAGTAGTGGGGGACAGGGCGTAAAACCATCCTACGAGCAGTACTTC 17 NA TRBD1 TRBJ2-7 TRBV19
CASSLGGSVDNEQFF TGTGCCAGCAGCTTGGGTGGGAGTGTCGACAATGAGCAGTTCTTC 15 NA NA TRBJ2-1 TRBV7-9
CASSYSRETEAFF TGTGCCAGCAGTTACTCGAGGGAGACTGAAGCTTTCTTT 13 NA NA TRBJ1-1 TRBV6-5
CASRSGTGGEKLFF TGTGCCAGCAGAAGCGGGACAGGTGGAGAAAAACTGTTTTTT 14 NA TRBD1 TRBJ1-4 TRBV7-9
CASSGLGHNYGYTF TGTGCCAGCAGTGGTCTGGGACATAACTATGGCTACACCTTC 14 NA NA TRBJ1-2 TRBV25-1
CASSIGGAPETQYF TGTGCCAGCTCTATCGGGGGGGCCCCAGAGACCCAGTACTTC 14 NA TRBD2 TRBJ2-5 TRBV18
CASSLGGDSNQPQHF TGCGCCAGCAGCTTGGGAGGAGATAGCAATCAGCCCCAGCATTTT 15 NA NA TRBJ1-5 TRBV5-1
CASSDAADLADPYEQYF TGTGCCAGCAGCGACGCCGCCGATTTAGCGGACCCTTACGAGCAGTACTTC 17 NA NA TRBJ2-7 TRBV7-8
CASSATGGTEAFF TGTGCCAGCAGCGCGACAGGGGGCACTGAAGCTTTCTTT 13 NA TRBD1 TRBJ1-1 TRBV11-2
CASSLPPGQLNTEAFF TGTGCCAGCAGCCTCCCCCCGGGACAGTTAAACACTGAAGCTTTCTTT 16 NA TRBD1 TRBJ1-1 TRBV2
CASSEVDEQFF TGTGCCAGCAGTGAAGTCGATGAGCAGTTCTTC 11 few NA TRBJ2-1 TRBV2
CASSIKGGLRYEQYF TGTGCCAGTAGTATAAAAGGGGGCTTACGCTACGAGCAGTACTTC 15 NA TRBD1 TRBJ2-7 TRBV19
CAISPGQIEETQYF TGTGCCATCAGCCCGGGACAGATCGAAGAGACCCAGTACTTC 14 few TRBD1 TRBJ2-5 TRBV10-3
CASSWGGGTGANVLTF TGCGCCAGCAGCTGGGGGGGCGGGACTGGGGCCAACGTCCTGACTTTC 16 NA NA TRBJ2-6 TRBV5-1
CAISDTGTEYF TGTGCCATCAGTGATACCGGGACAGAGTACTTC 11 NA TRBD1 TRBJ2-7 TRBV10-3
CASSYSMQDYGYTF TGTGCCAGCAGTTACTCCATGCAGGACTATGGCTACACCTTC 14 NA NA TRBJ1-2 TRBV6-5
CASVRGSIYEQYF TGCGCCAGCGTAAGGGGTTCTATCTACGAGCAGTACTTC 13 NA NA TRBJ2-7 TRBV10-1
CASLRRDYGYTF TGTGCCAGCTTAAGGCGGGACTATGGCTACACCTTC 12 few NA TRBJ1-2 TRBV21-1
CASSYGGGLMNTEAFF TGTGCCAGCAGTTACGGGGGGGGACTGATGAACACTGAAGCTTTCTTT 16 NA NA TRBJ1-1 TRBV6-5
CASSGPVPLYNEQFF TGTGCCAGCAGTGGCCCGGTGCCTCTATACAATGAGCAGTTCTTC 15 NA NA TRBJ2-1 TRBV6-4
CASSLGGATSYEQYF TGCGCCAGCAGCTTGGGAGGAGCTACCTCCTACGAGCAGTACTTC 15 NA NA TRBJ2-7 TRBV5-1
CSARDPGFSLF TGCAGTGCTAGAGATCCAGGGTTCAGTCTCTTT 11 once NA TRBJ1-1 TRBV20-1
CASSSPETYGYTF TGTGCCAGCAGTTCACCAGAAACCTATGGCTACACCTTC 13 NA NA TRBJ1-2 TRBV27
CASSPRSGGLNTEAFF TGTGCCAGCAGCCCGAGATCAGGGGGCTTGAACACTGAAGCTTTCTTT 16 few TRBD1 TRBJ1-1 TRBV4-2
CASSRGLEAFF TGTGCCAGCAGTCGAGGACTAGAAGCTTTCTTT 11 once NA TRBJ1-1 TRBV6-6
CASSLSGQETQYF TGCGCCAGCAGCTTAAGCGGCCAAGAGACCCAGTACTTC 13 once NA TRBJ2-5 TRBV5-1
CASSAGRQPHTDTQYF TGTGCCAGCAGCGCGGGACGTCAGCCCCACACAGATACGCAGTATTTT 16 NA NA TRBJ2-3 TRBV7-9
CASSPRDRVNQPQHF TGTGCCAGCAGTCCGCGGGACAGGGTCAATCAGCCCCAGCATTTT 15 NA TRBD1 TRBJ1-5 TRBV6-1
CASGGALYNEQFF TGTGCCAGTGGGGGGGCCCTCTACAATGAGCAGTTCTTC 13 NA NA TRBJ2-1 TRBV6-5
CASSSIGALYGYTF TGTGCCAGCAGCTCAATAGGGGCCCTCTATGGCTACACCTTC 14 NA NA TRBJ1-2 TRBV7-2
CASSSGQGTTNEKLFF TGTGCCAGCAGCTCGGGACAGGGGACAACTAATGAAAAACTGTTTTTT 16 NA TRBD1 TRBJ1-4 TRBV7-9
CASSFQGSQPQHF TGTGCCAGCAGCTTCCAGGGCAGTCAGCCCCAGCATTTT 13 NA NA TRBJ1-5 TRBV11-2
CASSLPGVTEQYF TGTGCCAGCAGTTTACCGGGGGTAACCGAGCAGTACTTC 13 NA NA TRBJ2-7 TRBV27
CASSQTGIDNEQFF TGTGCCAGCAGCCAGACAGGTATAGACAATGAGCAGTTCTTC 14 NA NA TRBJ2-1 TRBV14
CASSVGQGNYEQYF TGTGCCAGCAGCGTAGGACAGGGGAACTACGAGCAGTACTTC 14 NA TRBD1 TRBJ2-7 TRBV9
CASSIRRSDFGEKLFF TGTGCCAGCAGTATTCGTCGTTCGGACTTTGGGGAAAAACTGTTTTTT 16 NA NA TRBJ1-4 TRBV6-6
CASGQGVLDTQYF TGTGCTAGTGGCCAGGGGGTACTGGATACCCAGTACTTC 13 once TRBD1 TRBJ2-5 TRBV12-5
CASKLTGPNTEAFF TGTGCCAGCAAACTTACCGGTCCGAACACTGAAGCTTTCTTT 14 NA NA TRBJ1-1 TRBV27
CASSWWVEGNQPQHF TGTGCCAGCAGTTGGTGGGTGGAGGGCAATCAGCCCCAGCATTTT 15 NA NA TRBJ1-5 TRBV6-6
CASSYGTGDLYEQYF TGTGCCAGCAGTTATGGAACAGGGGATCTCTACGAGCAGTACTTC 15 NA TRBD1 TRBJ2-7 TRBV6-5
CASSQETSGGYEQFF TGTGCCAGCAGCCAAGAGACTAGCGGGGGCTATGAGCAGTTCTTC 15 NA TRBD2 TRBJ2-1 TRBV4-2
CASSSGQGVTGELFF TGCGCCAGCAGCTCCGGACAGGGTGTCACCGGGGAGCTGTTTTTT 15 NA TRBD1 TRBJ2-2 TRBV5-1
CASSDSRTGGRYGYTF TGTGCCAGCAGTGACTCACGGACAGGGGGCCGCTATGGCTACACCTTC 16 NA TRBD1 TRBJ1-2 TRBV6-4
CAISESTGGFHEQYF TGTGCCATCAGTGAGTCGACAGGGGGGTTCCACGAGCAGTACTTC 15 NA TRBD1 TRBJ2-7 TRBV10-3
CASRVYKDQPQHF TGTGCCAGCAGGGTATACAAAGATCAGCCCCAGCATTTT 13 NA NA TRBJ1-5 TRBV6-5
CATSRTGEADTQYF TGTGCCACCAGCAGAACGGGGGAGGCGGATACGCAGTATTTT 14 NA NA TRBJ2-3 TRBV15
CASSQETASSYNEQFF TGCGCCAGCAGCCAAGAGACAGCTTCGTCCTACAATGAGCAGTTCTTC 16 NA NA TRBJ2-1 TRBV4-1
CAGSQDVRREETQYF TGCGCCGGCAGCCAAGATGTCAGGCGGGAAGAGACCCAGTACTTC 15 NA NA TRBJ2-5 TRBV4-1
CASRASGRGIRRQYF TGTGCCAGCAGGGCCTCGGGACGGGGGATCCGGAGGCAGTACTTC 15 NA NA TRBJ2-7 TRBV5-8
CAGGRGGDNTGELFF TGCGCCGGCGGGCGGGGAGGGGATAACACCGGGGAGCTGTTTTTT 15 NA TRBD2 TRBJ2-2 TRBV4-1